This T cell receptor beta chain was identified during a study of blood T cells in healthy people across ages. At the level of the study: Every two T cells gave about one barcoded beta molecule via template switching. Study-level points and caveats: Researchers judged that diversity estimates from one million T cells fell short of true values.

Alongside a J-beta primer mix, a sample-barcoded 5' primer served in a second PCR lasting about 6 to 11 cycles. There were at least 3 million CDR3-containing paired-end reads obtained from each sample. TCRdb independently ran MiXCR on the 5' RACE reads; one entry per CDR3 protein. The sample holds about 970,000 distinct CDR3 sequences, roughly half seen once. This CDR3 region has 16 residues. Germline V gene sequence: CDR1 SGHTA, CDR2 FQGNSA. Trimming removed 4 bases from V and 0 bases from J; junction bases left unmatched: 3. As for this clonotype: The antigen is undetermined.

The V and J genes are TRBV7-2 and TRBJ2-1; 10 bases line up with TRBD2. Sample: blood. The clonotype originates from a woman between 55 and 75 years old in good health. CDR3 DNA: TGTGCCAGCAGCTACGCTAGCGGGAGCTCCTACAATGAGCAGTTCTTC. This gives the protein CASSYASGSSYNEQFF.